One sample yielded the 17 T cell receptor beta chains listed below, sequenced in a study of blood T cells in healthy people across ages. Alongside a J-beta primer mix, a sample-barcoded 5' primer served in a second PCR lasting about 6 to 11 cycles. TCRdb used MiXCR to reprocess the 5' RACE reads, holding one entry per CDR3 protein. Seen here are 1.5 million to 2 million distinct CDR3 sequences, about 30% observed once, and the top ten hold more than 6%. The specimen was blood. These receptors came from a woman in her twenties or thirties in good health.

The rearrangement links TRBV6-5 to TRBJ1-3; 7 nucleotides align to TRBD1. The CDR3 totals 15 residues. The junction had 6 bases not matched to a gene; V was cut back by 5 bases and J by 2 bases. Per the germline V gene, CDR1 is MNHEY and CDR2 is SVGAGI. The CDR3 DNA follows: TGTGCCAGCAGTCCCGGGACAGTTCCTGGAAACACCATATATTTT. Translation: CASSPGTVPGNTIYF.

This clonotype was seen at least ten times. This rearrangement joins TRBV5-1 to TRBJ2-7; TRBD1 might be the D (6 bases). The CDR3 contains 14 residues. Trimming shortened V by 5 bases and J by 3 bases, and 15 bases separated the two germline ends. From germline, CDR1 is SGHRS and CDR2 YFSETQ. In DNA form, the CDR3 reads TGCGCCAGCAGTCCATCGGACAGATACTACGAGCAGTACTTC. Protein: CASSPSDRYYEQYF.

This clonotype turned up a few times. The chain joins TRBV29-1 to TRBJ2-5; the match to TRBD1 covers 10 bases. Trimming at V came to 7 bases and at J to 5 bases, leaving 10 bases not matched to a gene. The length of the CDR3 is 14 residues. Germline lookup yields CDR1 SQVTM and CDR2 ANQGSEA. Here the CDR3 reads CSEGTGALGETQYF. CDR3 sequence (DNA): TGCAGCGAGGGGACAGGGGCTTTGGGGGAGACCCAGTACTTC.

With regard to this clonotype: Sequence at one end of the junction differs from germline and may be a read error. The genes are TRBV5-1 and TRBJ1-1; D is unresolved. The CDR3 runs to 15 residues. In germline, CDR1 is SGHRS, CDR2 YFSETQ. CDR3 residues: CASSRTSGGNTEASF. Written as DNA, the CDR3 is TGCGCCAGCAGCAGAACCAGTGGAGGGAACACTGAAGCTTCCTTT.

In its sample, this clonotype was seen a few times. The chain links TRBV9 to TRBJ2-1; the D gene could be TRBD1 or TRBD2 (7 bases each). This CDR3 spans 15 amino acids. Per the germline V gene, CDR1 is SGDLS and CDR2 is YYNGEE. V was shortened by 7 bases and J by 4 bases, with 18 bases between the two germline ends. The CDR3 coding sequence is TGTGCCAGCTCTATTCAGGGGGGGGGATACAATGAGCAGTTCTTC. Amino acids: CASSIQGGGYNEQFF.

This clonotype was observed a handful of times. The chain employs TRBV5-1 and TRBJ2-1, with D perhaps assigned TRBD1 or TRBD2 (6 bases each). Germline V lookup: CDR1 SGHRS, CDR2 YFSETQ. With 1 base removed from V and 12 bases from J, the gap between germline ends came to 14 bases. This CDR3 spans 13 amino acids. CDR3 loop: CASSLRVEGGQFF. The DNA for the CDR3 is TGCGCCAGCAGCTTGAGAGTCGAGGGGGGGCAGTTCTTC. Together with reference TRBV5-1 and TRBJ2-1, the CDR3 gives the full variable domain: KAGVTQTPRYLIKTRGQQVTLSCSPISGHRSVSWYQQTPGQGLQFLFEYFSETQRNKGNFPGRFSGRQFSNSRSEMNVSTLELGDSALYLCASSLRVEGGQFFGPGTRLTVL.

Remarks on this clonotype: Just one base apart from a much larger clone, this may be a read error. The chain is built from TRBV10-3 and TRBJ2-1, with D perhaps assigned TRBD1 or TRBD2 (5 bases each). Germline V gives CDR1 ENHRY, CDR2 SYGVKD. The CDR3 spans 14 residues. Trimming took off 6 bases at V and 7 bases at J, with 16 bases between the two ends. CDR3 bases: TGTGCCATCAGGGACACCTCAAGGGAGAATGAGCAGTTCTTC. Its translation: CAIRDTSRENEQFF.

This clonotype was seen only a few times. The chain uses TRBV29-1 and TRBJ2-2; 11 bases map to TRBD2. CDR3 length equals 15 residues. V was pared by 6 bases and J by 6 bases, with 9 bases of the junction left unmatched. Per the germline V gene, CDR1 is SQVTM and CDR2 is ANQGSEA. The CDR3 sequence: CSVERLAGTPGELFF. CDR3 sequence (DNA): TGCAGCGTAGAAAGACTAGCGGGGACCCCCGGGGAGCTGTTTTTT.

The V gene is TRBV3-1, the J gene TRBJ2-1; D perhaps matches TRBD2 (6 bases). This CDR3 is 12 amino acids long. In germline, CDR1 is LGHDT, CDR2 YNNKEL (reference sequence). The V and J ends lost 4 bases and 14 bases respectively, with 15 bases between them. This CDR3 is CASSPTAGRKFF. The CDR3 DNA sequence: TGTGCCAGCAGCCCCACGGCGGGGCGAAAGTTCTTC.

This clonotype was seen only a few times. The rearrangement uses TRBV5-1 and TRBJ1-2; TRBD1 aligns across 9 bases. Per germline, CDR1 SGHRS and CDR2 YFSETQ. This CDR3 is 15 amino acids long. J lost 8 bases, V lost 2 bases, and 10 bases had no gene match. The CDR3 DNA reads as TGCGCCAGCAGCTTCGAGGGACAGGGCCGAGGAGGCTACACCTTC. This codes for CASSFEGQGRGGYTF. The full variable domain, with the rest looked up from reference TRBV5-1 and TRBJ1-2, is KAGVTQTPRYLIKTRGQQVTLSCSPISGHRSVSWYQQTPGQGLQFLFEYFSETQRNKGNFPGRFSGRQFSNSRSEMNVSTLELGDSALYLCASSFEGQGRGGYTFGSGTRLTVV.

The chain is built from TRBV10-3 and TRBJ1-1; D is unresolved. V was pared by 5 bases and J by 4 bases, with 11 bases between. The CDR3 has 13 residues. CDR1 is ENHRY, CDR2 SYGVKD, per germline. Here the CDR3 DNA reads TGTGCCATCAGTCGGACTGAGGGCACTGAAGCTTTCTTT. Translated: CAISRTEGTEAFF.

This clonotype was detected ten times or more. This sequence joins TRBV27 and TRBJ2-7, with 8 bases fitting TRBD2. The CDR3 contains 13 residues. J gave up 5 bases and V 6 bases, and 6 bases lay outside the gene matches. CDR1 and CDR2 from the germline V gene are MNHEY and SMNVEV (reference sequence). CDR3: CASSPGRANEQYF. CDR3 sequence (DNA): TGTGCCAGCAGCCCCGGGAGGGCCAACGAGCAGTACTTC.

This clonotype was found a few times. The genes are TRBV5-1 and TRBJ2-5, with 10 bases aligning to TRBD1. The trim removed 4 bases at V and 5 bases at J, leaving 8 bases unmatched. The CDR3 loop spans 15 amino acids. Germline CDR1 and CDR2: SGHRS and YFSETQ. CDR3 coding DNA: TGCGCCAGCAGCGCAGACAGGGGGCGATGGGAGACCCAGTACTTC. Translation gives CASSADRGRWETQYF.

This clonotype occurred many times. The rearrangement joins TRBV4-1 to TRBJ2-5; 8 bases are shared with TRBD2. Germline values: CDR1 MGHRA, CDR2 YSYEKL. With 1 base clipped from V and 1 base from J, the junction kept 5 bases outside the gene matches. The CDR3 has 16 residues. CDR3 sequence: CASSQGKLAVQETQYF. CDR3 bases: TGCGCCAGCAGCCAAGGGAAACTAGCGGTCCAAGAGACCCAGTACTTC.

The table lists this clonotype with a count of one. The V gene is TRBV6-2 or TRBV6-3, the J gene TRBJ1-5; 9 bases are a match to TRBD1. Germline V gene data show CDR1 as MNHEY and CDR2 as SVGEGT. V lost 3 bases and J lost 6; bases outside the gene matches: 6. The length of the CDR3 is 15 residues. As DNA, the CDR3 is TGTGCCAGCAGTTATGAGGGACAGGGTATTCAGCCCCAGCATTTT. Encoded protein: CASSYEGQGIQPQHF.

In the case of this clonotype: One end of the junction is discordant with germline, which a read error may explain. The chain employs TRBV20-1 and TRBJ2-7; TRBD2 matches 13 bases. The length of the CDR3 is 15 residues. Germline V CDR1 and CDR2: DFQATT, SNEGSKA (reference sequence). The CDR3 nucleotides read TGCAGTGCTAGAGACTGGACTAGCGGGAGATACGAGCAGTACTTT. This sequence encodes CSARDWTSGRYEQYF.

The chain couples TRBV24-1 to TRBJ2-7, with D perhaps TRBD2 (6 bases). The CDR3 consists of 13 residues. CDR1 is KGHDR and CDR2 is SFDVKD in the germline V gene. Trimming cost V 9 bases and J 7 bases, with 18 bases left between them. CDR3 DNA sequence: TGTGCCACCTGTCGCGCGGGAAGCGATGAGCAGTACTTC. This translates into CATCRAGSDEQYF.